These 5 T cell receptor beta chains originate from one sample sequenced in a study of T cell responses to AZD1222 COVID-19 vaccine. Repertoires were generated with immunoSEQ multiplex PCR, while TCRdb's copy carries only in-frame clones and drops some. The profile shows around 200,000 clones, 94% of them singletons. Source: peripheral blood, taken 28 days after the second AZD1222 dose. The source is an adult who received the AZD1222 COVID-19 vaccine.

The chain links TRBV3-1 (or the pseudogene TRBV3-2) to TRBJ1-2; 10 bases map to TRBD1. The CDR3 loop spans 16 amino acids. Germline-derived CDR1 and CDR2 are LGHDT and YNNKEL (reference sequence). Losses at the gene ends were 1 base for V and 7 bases for J; bases not matched to a gene: 9. The CDR3 spells CASSQGGTGDVRGYTF. CDR3 sequence (DNA): TGTGCCAGCAGCCAAGGGGGGACAGGGGATGTGCGTGGCTACACCTTC.

J is TRBJ1-3 and V is TRBV28, with D unclear. CDR1 is MDHEN, CDR2 SYDVKM, per germline. Trimming took off 2 bases at V and 6 bases at J, with 8 bases between the two ends. The CDR3 sequence is 13 residues long. CDR3 sequence: CASSLRVENTIYF. The CDR3 nucleotides read TGTGCCAGCAGTTTAAGGGTCGAAAACACCATATATTTT.

This chain links TRBV30 with TRBJ2-1; tentative D call: TRBD2 (6 bases). V lost 1 base and J lost 8, with 15 bases in between. The germline V gene has CDR1 GTSNPN and CDR2 SVGIG (reference sequence). This CDR3 comprises 14 residues. The CDR3 nucleotides are TGTGCCTGGAGTGAGGACCGGGAGATCGATGAGCAGTTCTTC. Amino acid sequence: CAWSEDREIDEQFF.

This chain connects TRBV30 to TRBJ1-2; TRBD1 matches at 7 bases. The length of the CDR3 is 15 residues. Germline values: CDR1 GTSNPN, CDR2 SVGIG (reference sequence). The V gene end was trimmed by 0 bases and the J gene end by 8 bases; junction bases not matched to a gene: 12. The CDR3 sequence is CAWSVPGQRLDGYTF. In DNA form, the CDR3 reads TGTGCCTGGAGTGTACCGGGACAGCGCCTTGACGGCTACACCTTC.

The chain combines TRBV11-2 with TRBJ1-3; no clear D gene. The germline V gene has CDR1 SGHAT and CDR2 FQNNGV. Trimming left V 4 bases short and J 0 bases short, with 7 bases between. This CDR3 is built from 14 residues. CDR3 in amino acids: CASSSSGSGNTIYF. The CDR3 DNA reads as TGTGCCAGCAGCTCCTCAGGCTCTGGAAACACCATATATTTT.